Here is one T cell receptor (beta chain) with its context. What it binds is not known. This sample was included in a study of vaccination and CD4 T cells after COVID-19. Germline CDR1 DFQATT, CDR2 SNEGSKA (reference sequence). The trim removed 6 bases at V and 5 bases at J, leaving 9 bases unmatched. The CDR3 covers 13 residues. Treatment in this sample: roughly 11-day PBMC culture with coronavirus spike peptide pools or control peptides (ViraFEST assay). The Oncomine TCR Beta short-read assay was applied to DNA of cultured CD4+ T cells. TCRdb reprocessed the PCR reads via MiXCR and lists one record per CDR3 protein. The repertoire holds over 6,500 distinct CDR3 sequences, with 50% to 70% as singletons.

The chain recombines TRBV20-1 with TRBJ2-5, with 7 positions matching TRBD1. Sequenced sample: CD4+ T cells from blood, cultured in vitro. The TCR comes from a human donor who had recovered from COVID-19. The CDR3 DNA reads as TGCAGTGCCAGGGGACAGAACGGGGAGACCCAGTACTTC. Translated: CSARGQNGETQYF.